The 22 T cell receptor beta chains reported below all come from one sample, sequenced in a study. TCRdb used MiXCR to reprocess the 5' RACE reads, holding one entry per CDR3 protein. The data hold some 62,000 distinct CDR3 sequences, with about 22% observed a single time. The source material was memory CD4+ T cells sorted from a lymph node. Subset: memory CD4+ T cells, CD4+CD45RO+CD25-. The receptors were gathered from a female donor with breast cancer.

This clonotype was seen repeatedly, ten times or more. CDR3 loop: CSAWKGGMRETQYF. In DNA, the CDR3 is TGCAGTGCCTGGAAGGGGGGGATGAGGGAGACCCAGTACTTC. The chain is built from TRBV20-1 and TRBJ2-5; a weak D match, TRBD2 (7 bases). CDR1 is DFQATT, CDR2 SNEGSKA, per germline (reference sequence). There are 14 residues in the CDR3. V dropped 6 bases and J dropped 5 bases, with 19 bases sitting between them.

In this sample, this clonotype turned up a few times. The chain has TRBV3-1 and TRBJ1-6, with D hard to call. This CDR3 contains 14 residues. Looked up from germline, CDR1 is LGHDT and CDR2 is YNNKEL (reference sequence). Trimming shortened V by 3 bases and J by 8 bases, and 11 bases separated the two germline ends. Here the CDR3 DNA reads TGTGCCAGCAGCCAGAGCCAGCCAGATTCACCCCTCCACTTT. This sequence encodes CASSQSQPDSPLHF.

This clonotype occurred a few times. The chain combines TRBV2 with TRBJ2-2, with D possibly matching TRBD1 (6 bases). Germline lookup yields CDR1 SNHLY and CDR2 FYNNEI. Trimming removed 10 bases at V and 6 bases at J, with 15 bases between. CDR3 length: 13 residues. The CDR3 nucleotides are TGTGCCACCCAGCAAGGGGGTGCCGGGGAGCTGTTTTTT. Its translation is CATQQGGAGELFF.

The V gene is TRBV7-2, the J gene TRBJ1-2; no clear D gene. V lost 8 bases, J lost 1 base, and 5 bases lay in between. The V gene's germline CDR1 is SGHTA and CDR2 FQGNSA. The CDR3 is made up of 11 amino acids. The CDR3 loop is CASEINYGYTF. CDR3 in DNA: TGTGCCAGCGAGATTAACTATGGCTACACCTTC.

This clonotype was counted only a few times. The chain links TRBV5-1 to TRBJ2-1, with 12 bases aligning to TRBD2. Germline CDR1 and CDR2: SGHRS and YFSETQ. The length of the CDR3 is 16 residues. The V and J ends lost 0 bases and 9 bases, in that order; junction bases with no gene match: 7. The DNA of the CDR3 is TGCGCCAGCAGCTTGGCCCAGGGACTAGCGGGTAGTGAGCAGTTCTTC. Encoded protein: CASSLAQGLAGSEQFF.

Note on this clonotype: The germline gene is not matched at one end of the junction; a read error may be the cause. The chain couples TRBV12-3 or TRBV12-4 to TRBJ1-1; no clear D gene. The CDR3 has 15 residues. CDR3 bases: TGTGCCAGCAGTCGCGACACCACCATGAACACTGGAGCTTTCTTT. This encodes CASSRDTTMNTGAFF.

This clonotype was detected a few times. CDR3 protein: CASSIGGGNYGYTF. In DNA form, the CDR3 reads TGTGCCAGTAGTATAGGCGGCGGGAACTATGGCTACACCTTC. The J gene is TRBJ1-2, the V gene TRBV19; D gene ambiguous. The germline V and J ends were trimmed by 1 base and 2 bases, with 8 bases remaining between them. The CDR3 spans 14 residues. Germline CDR1 reads LNHDA; CDR2 reads SQIVND (reference sequence).

CDR3 nucleotides: TGTGCCAGCAGCCAAGATCCAACTAGCTTCTCCTCTGGGGCCAACGTCCTGACTTTC. Its protein is CASSQDPTSFSSGANVLTF. The chain couples TRBV4-2 to TRBJ2-6; D possibly corresponds to TRBD2 (6 bases). Between the trimmed V and J ends, which lost 0 bases and 0 bases, there was a span of 15 bases. The germline V gene has CDR1 LGHNA and CDR2 YNFKEQ. The CDR3 covers 19 residues.

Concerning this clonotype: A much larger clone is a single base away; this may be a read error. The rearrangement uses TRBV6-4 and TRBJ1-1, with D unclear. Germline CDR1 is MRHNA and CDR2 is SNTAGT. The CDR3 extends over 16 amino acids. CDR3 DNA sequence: TGTGCCAGCAGTCACTCGAGATTGTCGGAGAACACTGAAGCTTTCTTT. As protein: CASSHSRLSENTEAFF.

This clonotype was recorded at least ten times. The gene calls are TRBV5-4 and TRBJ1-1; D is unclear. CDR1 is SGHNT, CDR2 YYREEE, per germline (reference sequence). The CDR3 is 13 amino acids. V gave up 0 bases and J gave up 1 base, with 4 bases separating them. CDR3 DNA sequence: TGTGCCAGCAGCTTGGCAGGGAACACTGAAGCTTTCTTT. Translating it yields CASSLAGNTEAFF.

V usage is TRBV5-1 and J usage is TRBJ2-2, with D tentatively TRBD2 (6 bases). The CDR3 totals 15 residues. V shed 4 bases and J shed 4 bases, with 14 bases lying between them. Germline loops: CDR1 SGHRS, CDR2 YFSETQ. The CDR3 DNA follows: TGCGCCAGCAGCCCCACTAGCCTTGGCACCGGGGAGCTGTTTTTT. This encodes CASSPTSLGTGELFF.

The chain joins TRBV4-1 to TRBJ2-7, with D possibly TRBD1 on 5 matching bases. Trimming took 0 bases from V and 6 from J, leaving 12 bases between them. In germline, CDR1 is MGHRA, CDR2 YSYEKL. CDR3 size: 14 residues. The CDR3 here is CASSQDSRVAEQYF. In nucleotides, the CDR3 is TGCGCCAGCAGCCAAGATAGCAGGGTGGCCGAGCAGTACTTC.

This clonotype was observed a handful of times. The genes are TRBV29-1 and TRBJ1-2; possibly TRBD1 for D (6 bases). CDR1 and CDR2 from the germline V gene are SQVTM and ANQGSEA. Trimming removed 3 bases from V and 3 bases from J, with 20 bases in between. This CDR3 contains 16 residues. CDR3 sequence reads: CSVDVAWGRPDYGYTF. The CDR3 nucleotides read TGCAGCGTTGACGTTGCTTGGGGGCGGCCTGACTATGGCTACACCTTC.

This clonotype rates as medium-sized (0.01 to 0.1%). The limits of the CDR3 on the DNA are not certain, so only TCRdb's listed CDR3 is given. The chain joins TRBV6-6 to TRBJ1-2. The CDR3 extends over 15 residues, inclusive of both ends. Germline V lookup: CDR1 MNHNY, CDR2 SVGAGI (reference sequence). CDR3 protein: CASSFGSGTDYGYTF.

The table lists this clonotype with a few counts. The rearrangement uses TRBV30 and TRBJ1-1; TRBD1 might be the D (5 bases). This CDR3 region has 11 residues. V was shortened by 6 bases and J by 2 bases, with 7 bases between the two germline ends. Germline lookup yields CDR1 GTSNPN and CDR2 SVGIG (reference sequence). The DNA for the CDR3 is TGTGCCTGTGGACACAACACTGAAGCTTTCTTT. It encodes CACGHNTEAFF.

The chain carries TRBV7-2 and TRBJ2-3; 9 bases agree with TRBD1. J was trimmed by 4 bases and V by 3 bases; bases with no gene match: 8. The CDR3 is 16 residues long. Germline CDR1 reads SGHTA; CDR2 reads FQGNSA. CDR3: CASSFAGTGRADTQYF. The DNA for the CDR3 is TGTGCCAGCAGCTTTGCCGGGACAGGGAGGGCAGATACGCAGTATTTT. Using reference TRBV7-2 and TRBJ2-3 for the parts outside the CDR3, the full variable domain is GAGVSQSPSNKVTEKGKDVELRCDPISGHTALYWYRQSLGQGLEFLIYFQGNSAPDKSGLPSDRFSAERTGGSVSTLTIQRTQQEDSAVYLCASSFAGTGRADTQYFGPGTRLTVL.

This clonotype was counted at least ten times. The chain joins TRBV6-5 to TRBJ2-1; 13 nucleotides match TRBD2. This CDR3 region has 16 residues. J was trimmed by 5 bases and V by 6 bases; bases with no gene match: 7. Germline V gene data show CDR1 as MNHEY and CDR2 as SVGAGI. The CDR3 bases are TGTGCCAGCAGCCGGACGGGACTAGCGGGAAACAATGAGCAGTTCTTC. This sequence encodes CASSRTGLAGNNEQFF.

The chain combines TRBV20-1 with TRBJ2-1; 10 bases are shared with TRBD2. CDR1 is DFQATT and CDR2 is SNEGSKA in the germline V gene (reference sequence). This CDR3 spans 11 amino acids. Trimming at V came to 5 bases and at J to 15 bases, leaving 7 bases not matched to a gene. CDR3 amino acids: CSASSGREGFF. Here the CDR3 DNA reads TGCAGTGCTTCCAGCGGGAGGGAGGGGTTCTTC.

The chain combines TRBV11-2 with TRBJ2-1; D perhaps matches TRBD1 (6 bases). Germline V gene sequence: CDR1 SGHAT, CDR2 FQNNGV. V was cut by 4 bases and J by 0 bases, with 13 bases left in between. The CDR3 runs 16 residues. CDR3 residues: CASSSGVRVSYNEQFF. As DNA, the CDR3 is TGTGCCAGCAGCTCAGGGGTGCGGGTCTCCTACAATGAGCAGTTCTTC.

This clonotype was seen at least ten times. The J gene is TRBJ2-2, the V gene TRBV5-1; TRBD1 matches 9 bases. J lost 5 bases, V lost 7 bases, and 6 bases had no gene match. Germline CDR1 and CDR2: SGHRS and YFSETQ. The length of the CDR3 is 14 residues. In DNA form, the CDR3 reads TGCGCCAGCGGACGGACAGGGGATACCGGGGAGCTGTTTTTT. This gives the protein CASGRTGDTGELFF.

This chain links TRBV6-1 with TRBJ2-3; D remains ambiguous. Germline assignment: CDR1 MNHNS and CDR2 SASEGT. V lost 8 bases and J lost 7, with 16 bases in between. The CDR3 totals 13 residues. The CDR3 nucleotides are TGTGCCAGCTGGGCTAGACCCTCGAATACGCAGTATTTT. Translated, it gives CASWARPSNTQYF.

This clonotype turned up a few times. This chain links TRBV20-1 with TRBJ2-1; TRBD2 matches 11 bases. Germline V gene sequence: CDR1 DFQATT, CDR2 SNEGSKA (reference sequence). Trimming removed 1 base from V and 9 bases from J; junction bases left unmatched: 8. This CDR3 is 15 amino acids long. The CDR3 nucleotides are TGCAGTGCTAGAGCTGGGACTAGCGGTATACTTGAGCAGTTCTTC. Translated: CSARAGTSGILEQFF.